The following is a T cell receptor (beta chain) sequence with its context. The antigen is undetermined. The entry originates in a study of Graves' ophthalmopathy and Graves' hyperthyroidism. Overall study findings and caveats: Predictions made by the model for ophthalmopathy progression reached 70.59% sensitivity and about 72% specificity.

Trimming cost V 2 bases and J 0 bases; bases outside gene matches: 6. This CDR3 has 16 residues. Germline assignment: CDR1 DFQATT and CDR2 SNEGSKA (reference sequence). Beta-chain TCR CDR3 regions were amplified from RNA transcripts. After a first-round RT-PCR with HTBI primers, a second-round multiplex PCR was run. TCRdb reprocessed the multiplex PCR reads via MiXCR and lists one record per CDR3 protein. Of about 700,000 distinct CDR3 sequences in the sample, over 40% were seen once. The chain uses TRBV20-1 and TRBJ2-7; the match to TRBD2 covers 11 bases. This TCR derives from an adult man with Graves' ophthalmopathy. The source material was peripheral blood. CDR3 bases: TGCAGTGCTAGAAAAACTAGCGGGGGTAGCTCCTACGAGCAGTACTTC. This sequence encodes CSARKTSGGSSYEQYF.